The 27 T cell receptor beta chains below all came from one sample that was sequenced in a study of cytomegalovirus exposure and HLA in healthy donors. The PCR had 60 Vbeta and 13 Jbeta primers. The data were produced by immunoSEQ multiplex PCR, yet TCRdb's version contains in-frame clones alone and is incomplete. The data contain 70,000 to 95,000 clones, roughly 80% of them singletons. Sequencing used PBMCs. These receptors were obtained from a male donor in good health and CMV-seronegative.

V usage is TRBV2 and J usage is TRBJ2-7; D not certain. The germline V and J ends were trimmed by 4 bases and 1 base, with 14 bases remaining between them. Germline CDR1 is SNHLY and CDR2 is FYNNEI. This CDR3 has 15 amino acids. CDR3 DNA sequence: TGTGCCAGCAGTGCCCTAGGCGGCTCATCCTACGAGCAGTACTTC. This codes for CASSALGGSSYEQYF.

The J gene is TRBJ2-5, the V gene TRBV4-1; 14 bases are shared with TRBD2. The length of the CDR3 is 18 residues. CDR1 is MGHRA and CDR2 is YSYEKL in the germline V gene. Trimming took 0 bases from V and 7 from J; bases not matched to a gene: 10. The CDR3 coding sequence is TGCGCCAGCAGCCAAGACCCCGGGACTAGCGGGGGTTCTTTGACCCAGTACTTC. Translation: CASSQDPGTSGGSLTQYF.

CDR3 bases: TGTGCCAGCAGCGTAACAGGGTTGACTGAGCAGTTCTTC. This encodes CASSVTGLTEQFF. The chain recombines TRBV9 with TRBJ2-1; TRBD1 is a possible D gene (6 bases). Between the trimmed V and J ends, which lost 1 base and 9 bases, there was a span of 11 bases. The CDR3 has 13 amino acids. Germline lookup yields CDR1 SGDLS and CDR2 YYNGEE.

The chain links TRBV6-5 to TRBJ2-7, with 7 nucleotides matching TRBD1. This CDR3 is 16 amino acids long. Trimming cost V 0 bases and J 2 bases; bases outside gene matches: 7. Germline loops: CDR1 MNHEY, CDR2 SVGAGI. CDR3 DNA: TGTGCCAGCAGTTACTCGTATACGGGACAGACCTACGAGCAGTACTTC. Its translation: CASSYSYTGQTYEQYF.

The chain combines TRBV4-3 with TRBJ2-6; 8 nucleotides align to TRBD2. Germline-derived CDR1 and CDR2 are LGHNA and YSLEER. V was clipped by 0 bases and J by 3 bases; unmatched bases: 13. This CDR3 has 20 residues. The CDR3 nucleotides are TGCGCCAGCAGCCAAGATAGGCGCGCGGGGGGTTGGGGTGGGGCCAACGTCCTGACTTTC. This encodes CASSQDRRAGGWGGANVLTF.

The rearrangement uses TRBV6-6 and TRBJ2-1; maybe TRBD1 (5 bases). Trimming took off 6 bases at V and 6 bases at J, with 18 bases between the two ends. Per germline, CDR1 MNHNY and CDR2 SVGAGI (reference sequence). The CDR3 spans 15 residues. The CDR3 protein is CASSRGQALGNEQFF. Written as DNA, the CDR3 is TGTGCCAGCAGCCGCGGACAAGCCTTAGGCAATGAGCAGTTCTTC.

The chain is built from TRBV27 and TRBJ2-7, with D maybe TRBD1 (5 bases). The CDR3 runs 15 residues. V shed 5 bases and J shed 3 bases, with 17 bases lying between them. Germline assignment: CDR1 MNHEY and CDR2 SMNVEV (reference sequence). The CDR3 is CASSPPRAGYYEQYF. In nucleotides, the CDR3 is TGTGCCAGCAGTCCCCCTAGGGCAGGGTACTACGAGCAGTACTTC.

The J gene is TRBJ1-1, the V gene TRBV5-4; the D gene is possibly TRBD1 (6 bases). The germline CDR1 and CDR2 sequences are SGHNT and YYREEE (reference sequence). V was pared by 4 bases and J by 10 bases, with 17 bases between. The CDR3 spans 13 residues. CDR3 protein: CASSPRQEIVAFF. The DNA for the CDR3 is TGTGCCAGCAGCCCAAGACAGGAAATCGTAGCTTTCTTT.

The chain carries TRBV9 and TRBJ1-3, with D possibly TRBD1 on 5 matching bases. CDR3 length: 14 amino acids. V lost 2 bases, J lost 2 bases, and 8 bases lay in between. Per the germline V gene, CDR1 is SGDLS and CDR2 is YYNGEE. The CDR3 nucleotides are TGTGCCAGCAGCGTGGGGCTAGCTGGAAACACCATATATTTT. Residues: CASSVGLAGNTIYF.

The chain recombines TRBV2 with TRBJ2-1; 8 bases map to TRBD1. CDR1 is SNHLY, CDR2 FYNNEI, per germline. CDR3 length: 15 amino acids. Trimming at V came to 5 bases and at J to 0 bases, leaving 3 bases not matched to a gene. The CDR3 DNA sequence: TGTGCCAGCAGTATGGACAGGGTCTCCTACAATGAGCAGTTCTTC. Its translation is CASSMDRVSYNEQFF.

The V and J genes are TRBV2 and TRBJ1-4; D not certain. The CDR3 is made up of 15 amino acids. Germline values: CDR1 SNHLY, CDR2 FYNNEI. V lost 3 bases and J 3 bases, leaving 11 bases between the germline ends. The CDR3 here is CASSEVGSPNEKLFF. Here the CDR3 DNA reads TGTGCCAGCAGTGAGGTCGGGAGCCCTAATGAAAAACTGTTTTTT. The variable domain in full, completed from reference TRBV2 and TRBJ1-4, reads EPEVTQTPSHQVTQMGQEVILRCVPISNHLYFYWYRQILGQKVEFLVSFYNNEISEKSEIFDDQFSVERPDGSNFTLKIRSTKLEDSAMYFCASSEVGSPNEKLFFGSGTQLSVL.

The chain carries TRBV2 and TRBJ2-7; D is undetermined. Per the germline V gene, CDR1 is SNHLY and CDR2 is FYNNEI. The ends were cut back, 2 bases at V and 4 bases at J, with 6 bases in the middle. The CDR3 has 12 amino acids. CDR3 in DNA: TGTGCCAGCAGTGAATTGGAGTACGAGCAGTACTTC. Translation gives CASSELEYEQYF. The full variable domain, completed using reference TRBV2 and TRBJ2-7, is EPEVTQTPSHQVTQMGQEVILRCVPISNHLYFYWYRQILGQKVEFLVSFYNNEISEKSEIFDDQFSVERPDGSNFTLKIRSTKLEDSAMYFCASSELEYEQYFGPGTRLTVT.

The chain has TRBV5-1 and TRBJ2-4; perhaps TRBD1 as D (5 bases). The CDR3 is 15 amino acids. The germline V gene encodes CDR1 SGHRS and CDR2 YFSETQ. Trimming removed 0 bases from V and 2 bases from J, with 9 bases in between. This CDR3 reads CASSLEAGTKNIQYF. The DNA of the CDR3 is TGCGCCAGCAGCTTGGAAGCAGGGACCAAAAACATTCAGTACTTC.

A single count supports this clone. V and J are TRBV2 and TRBJ1-6, with D tentatively TRBD1 (5 bases). Germline V gives CDR1 SNHLY, CDR2 FYNNEI. The length of the CDR3 is 13 residues. With 2 bases removed from V and 9 bases from J, the gap between germline ends came to 8 bases. CDR3 sequence (DNA): TGTGCCAGCAGTGAAAACCAGGGTTCACCCCTCCACTTT. Translation: CASSENQGSPLHF. The full variable domain, in which reference TRBV2 and TRBJ1-6 provide the parts outside the CDR3, is EPEVTQTPSHQVTQMGQEVILRCVPISNHLYFYWYRQILGQKVEFLVSFYNNEISEKSEIFDDQFSVERPDGSNFTLKIRSTKLEDSAMYFCASSENQGSPLHFGNGTRLTVT.

This clone was seen only once. The chain is built from TRBV10-1 and TRBJ2-3; no reliable D call. From germline, CDR1 is WNHNN and CDR2 SYGVQD (reference sequence). V was trimmed by 0 bases and J by 3 bases, leaving 7 bases between them. The CDR3 extends over 14 amino acids. DNA of the CDR3: TGCGCCAGCAGTGAGTCGGGCCAAACAGATACGCAGTATTTT. Translating it yields CASSESGQTDTQYF.

This clone was seen a handful of times. The V and J genes are TRBV27 and TRBJ1-6; a weak D match, TRBD1 (5 bases). The CDR3 is made up of 14 amino acids. V lost 2 bases to trimming and J lost 7 bases, with 9 bases between them. CDR1 and CDR2 from the germline V gene are MNHEY and SMNVEV (reference sequence). In DNA form, the CDR3 reads TGTGCCAGCAGTTTAAGACAGTCCAATTCACCCCTCCACTTT. Translating it yields CASSLRQSNSPLHF.

The chain employs TRBV6-7 and TRBJ2-7; D is uncertain. TRBV6-7 is an open reading frame, and its role is uncertain. The CDR3 totals 16 residues. V was cut by 2 bases and J by 3 bases, with 17 bases left in between. The CDR3 loop is CASSYTQSKPYYEQYF. Here the CDR3 DNA reads TGTGCCAGCAGTTACACACAGTCCAAGCCATACTACGAGCAGTACTTC.

The chain combines TRBV21-1 with TRBJ1-5; the listed D gene, TRBD1, was not tested against the DNA. TRBV21-1 is annotated as a pseudogene. CDR3 length: 15 residues. The CDR3, as DNA: TGTGCCAGCAGCAAAGACAGGGGCAGCAATCAGCCCCAGCATTTT. Translation gives CASSKDRGSNQPQHF.

This clone appeared once. The chain has TRBV5-1 and TRBJ1-4, with D possibly TRBD1 on 6 matching bases. The CDR3 covers 16 residues. The V gene's germline CDR1 is SGHRS and CDR2 YFSETQ. The V and J ends lost 6 bases and 3 bases respectively, with 18 bases between them. Written as DNA, the CDR3 is TGCGCCAGCAAGCTTAACCAGGGGATACCTAATGAAAAACTGTTTTTT. This encodes CASKLNQGIPNEKLFF.

This chain uses TRBV6-6 with TRBJ2-2; the match to TRBD2 covers 8 bases. In germline, CDR1 is MNHNY, CDR2 SVGAGI (reference sequence). The CDR3 is made up of 15 amino acids. Trimming took 6 bases from V and 6 from J; bases not matched to a gene: 9. CDR3 loop: CASSLPPGGPGELFF. For the CDR3, the DNA is TGTGCCAGCAGCCTCCCTCCGGGAGGGCCCGGGGAGCTGTTTTTT.

This rearrangement joins TRBV5-1 to TRBJ2-5; 9 bases are shared with TRBD2. V lost 6 bases to trimming and J lost 0 bases; unmatched junction nucleotides: 9. Per the germline V gene, CDR1 is SGHRS and CDR2 is YFSETQ. This CDR3 is built from 16 residues. This CDR3 is CASTGQAGGNQETQYF. DNA of the CDR3: TGCGCCAGCACCGGCCAAGCGGGGGGAAACCAAGAGACCCAGTACTTC.

This chain joins TRBV28 and TRBJ2-7; 12 nucleotides line up with TRBD2. This CDR3 region has 15 residues. CDR1 MDHEN and CDR2 SYDVKM come from the germline V gene. Losses at the gene ends were 5 bases for V and 5 bases for J; bases not matched to a gene: 7. Written as DNA, the CDR3 is TGTGCCAGCAGTCCGCTGACTAGCGGGAGCCACGAGCAGTACTTC. It translates to CASSPLTSGSHEQYF.

This chain connects TRBV10-3 to TRBJ2-6, with a possible D match to TRBD2 (5 bases). The length of the CDR3 is 14 residues. V lost 6 bases to trimming and J lost 0 bases, with 6 bases between them. From germline, CDR1 is ENHRY and CDR2 SYGVKD. In nucleotides, the CDR3 is TGTGCCATCAGCGGGGACTCTGGGGCCAACGTCCTGACTTTC. Its translation: CAISGDSGANVLTF.

CDR3 DNA: TGTGCCAGCAGCTTATGGGGGACAGAGATCCATGAGCAGTTCTTC. Its protein product is CASSLWGTEIHEQFF. V is TRBV7-9 and J is TRBJ2-1, with 7 nucleotides matching TRBD1. The CDR3 length is 15 residues. Per the germline V gene, CDR1 is SEHNR and CDR2 is FQNEAQ (reference sequence). Trimming cost V 2 bases and J 8 bases; bases outside gene matches: 9.

DNA for the CDR3: TGCGCCAGCAGCCAAGATCAAAGCGGGGGAGTCACAGATACGCAGTATTTT. Residues: CASSQDQSGGVTDTQYF. The J gene is TRBJ2-3, the V gene TRBV4-3; the match to TRBD2 covers 8 bases. The CDR3 covers 17 residues. The germline V gene encodes CDR1 LGHNA and CDR2 YSLEER. With 0 bases clipped from V and 2 bases from J, the junction kept 7 bases outside the gene matches.

This chain joins TRBV5-1 and TRBJ2-3; D is possibly TRBD1 (6 bases). Germline CDR1 is SGHRS and CDR2 is YFSETQ. V lost 0 bases to trimming and J lost 4 bases, with 9 bases between them. The CDR3 has 14 amino acids. The CDR3 here is CASSLDGQSDTQYF. Here the CDR3 DNA reads TGCGCCAGCAGCTTGGACGGACAGTCAGATACGCAGTATTTT.

This clone was recorded a few times. The chain employs TRBV29-1 and TRBJ2-3, with D possibly matching TRBD2 (5 bases). Trimming took off 3 bases at V and 7 bases at J, with 8 bases between the two ends. The CDR3 is made up of 11 amino acids. Germline CDR1 is SQVTM and CDR2 is ANQGSEA. CDR3 region: CSVDGGNTQYF. The CDR3 DNA reads TGCAGCGTTGATGGAGGAAATACGCAGTATTTT.